This T cell receptor (beta chain) was recorded in a study of T-cell memory formation after mild COVID-19. General study results and limits: CD4+ contracting clones were found mainly in CM and EM, and CD8+ ones in EMRA. Some responding clones appeared in pre-infection memory, suggesting cross-reactive memory joined.

This clonotype was picked up a small number of times. Antigen unknown. From 5'RACE with constant-segment primers came TCR alpha and TCR beta cDNA libraries that carried sample barcodes and UMIs. MiXCR was run by TCRdb on the 5' RACE reads, yielding one entry per CDR3 protein. The repertoire holds 400,000 to 500,000 distinct CDR3 sequences, with more than 20% as singletons. V was clipped by 2 bases and J by 2 bases; unmatched bases: 10. This CDR3 is 20 amino acids long. Per the germline V gene, CDR1 is LGHNA and CDR2 is YNFKEQ. This rearrangement joins TRBV4-2 to TRBJ2-6; 12 bases are a match to TRBD1. The sequencing sample was made of PBMCs or a T cell subset sorted from them (not recorded which). This TCR was recovered from an adult woman who had mild COVID-19 (a few samples of this study predate the infection). Cell type and time point are not known. The CDR3 DNA is TGTGCCAGCAGCCAACCGAGCGGGACAGGGGGCGCCGCTGGGGCCAACGTCCTGACTTTC. As protein: CASSQPSGTGGAAGANVLTF.